The 30 T cell receptor beta chains below all came from one sample that was sequenced in a study of CD4 T cells in relation to SARS-CoV-2 and coronaviruses. Profiling relied on immunoSEQ multiplex PCR, and the TCRdb table lists in-frame clones only, not all of them. The sample has 35,000 to 45,000 clones, approximately 87% seen once. Sequencing used memory CD4+ T cells from PBMCs. Receptors were obtained from an adult with COVID-19.

The chain uses TRBV2 and TRBJ2-7; D is possibly TRBD1 (6 bases). V shed 2 bases and J shed 2 bases, with 16 bases lying between them. Germline loops: CDR1 SNHLY, CDR2 FYNNEI. The CDR3 has 16 amino acids. The CDR3 DNA reads TGTGCCAGCAGTGAAAGAATGCGGACAGTGGCCTACGAGCAGTACTTC. It translates to CASSERMRTVAYEQYF. The whole variable domain, remainder taken from reference TRBV2 and TRBJ2-7, is EPEVTQTPSHQVTQMGQEVILRCVPISNHLYFYWYRQILGQKVEFLVSFYNNEISEKSEIFDDQFSVERPDGSNFTLKIRSTKLEDSAMYFCASSERMRTVAYEQYFGPGTRLTVT.

The chain uses TRBV29-1 and TRBJ2-7, with 8 positions matching TRBD1. Per the germline V gene, CDR1 is SQVTM and CDR2 is ANQGSEA. CDR3 length: 13 residues. J lost 5 bases, V lost 8 bases, and 11 bases had no gene match. CDR3 region: CSIMMTGVNEQYF. CDR3 nucleotides: TGCAGCATAATGATGACAGGGGTCAACGAGCAGTACTTC.

This chain connects TRBV5-5 to TRBJ2-5; 9 nucleotides align to TRBD1. Germline trimming cut 1 base from V and 4 bases from J; bases unmatched to any gene: 2. Germline V CDR1 and CDR2: SGHKS, YYEKEE (reference sequence). CDR3 size: 14 residues. This CDR3 is CASSLPGQGETQYF. DNA for the CDR3: TGTGCCAGCAGCTTGCCGGGACAGGGAGAGACCCAGTACTTC.

This chain joins TRBV9 and TRBJ2-2; 9 positions match TRBD2. Germline CDR1 and CDR2: SGDLS and YYNGEE. The V gene end was trimmed by 1 base and the J gene end by 5 bases; junction bases not matched to a gene: 6. The CDR3 spans 16 residues. CDR3: CASSVSPSGVTGELFF. The CDR3 coding sequence is TGTGCCAGCAGCGTATCCCCTAGCGGGGTTACCGGGGAGCTGTTTTTT.

This rearrangement joins TRBV20-1 to TRBJ1-1, with D unclear. V was cut by 7 bases and J by 0 bases, with 6 bases left in between. The CDR3 is 11 residues long. Germline V lookup: CDR1 DFQATT, CDR2 SNEGSKA (reference sequence). CDR3: CSVWVNTEAFF. The DNA for the CDR3 is TGCAGTGTTTGGGTGAACACTGAAGCTTTCTTT.

The chain employs TRBV10-3 and TRBJ2-2; D possibly corresponds to TRBD1 (5 bases). CDR3 size: 16 residues. Trimming stripped 6 bases from V and 4 bases from J, with 18 bases between. The germline V gene has CDR1 ENHRY and CDR2 SYGVKD. CDR3 bases: TGTGCCATCAGGGATACAGGATTTTCCGTCACCGGGGAGCTGTTTTTT. It is translated as CAIRDTGFSVTGELFF.

This chain joins TRBV5-4 and TRBJ1-2; TRBD1 might be the D (5 bases). CDR1 and CDR2 (germline): SGHNT, YYREEE (reference sequence). This CDR3 comprises 14 residues. V dropped 4 bases and J dropped 8 bases, with 18 bases sitting between them. The DNA for the CDR3 is TGTGCCAGCAGCGGGCTCGGGCAGGGTCTAGGCTACACCTTC. This encodes CASSGLGQGLGYTF.

This rearrangement joins TRBV12-5 to TRBJ1-4, with D possibly TRBD1 on 5 matching bases. The V gene lost 1 base and the J gene lost 5 bases, with 8 bases spanning the gap. The CDR3 is 14 residues long. CDR1 LGHNT and CDR2 FRNRAP come from the germline V gene. DNA of the CDR3: TGTGCTAGTGGTTTGGGGGAGGGGAATGAAAAACTGTTTTTT. Translating gives CASGLGEGNEKLFF.

This clone came up once. V gene TRBV6-5 combines with J gene TRBJ2-7; a possible D gene is TRBD2 (5 bases). Looked up from germline, CDR1 is MNHEY and CDR2 is SVGAGI. The V and J ends lost 2 bases and 3 bases respectively, with 11 bases between them. The length of the CDR3 is 14 residues. The chain's CDR3 is CASSYGLGSYEQYF. The CDR3 nucleotides read TGTGCCAGCAGTTACGGGCTGGGGAGCTACGAGCAGTACTTC.

J is TRBJ2-1 and V is TRBV28; D unclear. Per the germline V gene, CDR1 is MDHEN and CDR2 is SYDVKM. The CDR3 has 16 amino acids. Trimming cost V 5 bases and J 2 bases, with 16 bases left between them. DNA for the CDR3: TGTGCCAGCAGTCCCCCGATAGGAAACACCTACAATGAGCAGTTCTTC. Its translation is CASSPPIGNTYNEQFF.

J is TRBJ2-5 and V is TRBV7-2; 8 bases agree with TRBD1. CDR3 length equals 14 residues. The germline gives CDR1 SGHTA, CDR2 FQGNSA. V lost 5 bases and J lost 5; bases outside the gene matches: 7. CDR3 nucleotides: TGTGCCAGCAGCGCCCGACAGGGGCCGGAGACCCAGTACTTC. Translation: CASSARQGPETQYF.

The J gene is TRBJ2-2, the V gene TRBV18, with 9 positions matching TRBD1. Germline-derived CDR1 and CDR2 are KGHSH and LQKENI. The CDR3 contains 19 residues. V shed 3 bases, J shed 0 bases, and the junction held 11 bases outside the gene matches. CDR3: CASSPGDRARSSNTGELFF. CDR3 DNA sequence: TGTGCCAGCTCACCCGGGGACAGGGCCAGGTCCTCGAACACCGGGGAGCTGTTTTTT. Combining the CDR3 with reference TRBV18 and TRBJ2-2 gives the whole variable domain NAGVMQNPRHLVRRRGQEARLRCSPMKGHSHVYWYRQLPEEGLKFMVYLQKENIIDESGMPKERFSAEFPKEGPSILRIQQVVRGDSAAYFCASSPGDRARSSNTGELFFGEGSRLTVL.

In this sample, this clone turned up once. CDR3 amino acids: CASSRLYEQYF. CDR3 sequence (DNA): TGTGCCAGCAGCCGCCTCTACGAGCAGTACTTC. V is TRBV11-2 and J is TRBJ2-7; D gene unclear. The CDR3 runs to 11 residues. CDR1 is SGHAT, CDR2 FQNNGV, per germline. V was pared by 5 bases and J by 3 bases, with 5 bases between.

This chain uses TRBV5-8 with TRBJ2-7, with a tentative D call TRBD1 (7 bases). Germline lookup yields CDR1 SGHTS and CDR2 YDEGEE. CDR3 length: 13 amino acids. V was shortened by 4 bases and J by 7 bases, with 15 bases between the two germline ends. DNA for the CDR3: TGTGCCAGCAGCAGAATGACAGGGAGGGAGCAGTACTTC. Protein sequence: CASSRMTGREQYF.

This clone occurred a few times. CDR3 coding DNA: TGCGCCAGCAGCTTGGCCAGTTTCGGCGGGGGGGCGGACATTCAGTACTTC. Translating gives CASSLASFGGGADIQYF. The J gene is TRBJ2-4, the V gene TRBV5-1; 9 bases agree with TRBD2. Germline CDR1 is SGHRS and CDR2 is YFSETQ. The CDR3 consists of 17 residues. The V segment lost 0 bases and the J segment 8 bases; nucleotides outside the gene matches: 12.

This clone came up once. The same CDR3 can be traced to other DNA sequences in this sample. The rearrangement links TRBV29-1 to TRBJ2-3; no clear D gene. The CDR3 covers 12 residues. Germline CDR1 is SQVTM and CDR2 is ANQGSEA. Trimming took 4 bases from V and 0 from J, leaving 5 bases between them. The CDR3 loop is CSVGTSTDTQYF. Here the CDR3 DNA reads TGCAGCGTTGGTACTAGCACAGATACGCAGTATTTT.

The V gene is TRBV28, the J gene TRBJ2-7; D may be TRBD1 (5 bases). The germline gives CDR1 MDHEN, CDR2 SYDVKM. Trimming pared 5 bases from V and 4 bases from J, leaving 18 bases between. The CDR3 has 15 residues. The CDR3 sequence: CASSAPRQSKYEQYF. CDR3 coding DNA: TGTGCCAGCAGTGCTCCCCGACAGAGTAAATACGAGCAGTACTTC.

The V call is TRBV2, the J call TRBJ2-7; a weak D match, TRBD1 (6 bases). The V gene lost 4 bases and the J gene lost 2 bases, with 12 bases spanning the gap. The CDR3 totals 14 residues. Germline loops: CDR1 SNHLY, CDR2 FYNNEI. The CDR3 coding sequence is TGTGCCAGCAGTGGTCAGGGGCCTACCTACGAGCAGTACTTC. Translating it yields CASSGQGPTYEQYF.

The genes are TRBV19 and TRBJ2-2; D possibly corresponds to TRBD2 (6 bases). The CDR3 is 14 amino acids. Germline V gene sequence: CDR1 LNHDA, CDR2 SQIVND (reference sequence). The V gene lost 4 bases and the J gene lost 1 base, with 7 bases spanning the gap. The DNA for the CDR3 is TGTGCCAGTAGTACCGGGGGGAACACCGGGGAGCTGTTTTTT. This translates into CASSTGGNTGELFF.

The chain carries TRBV4-1 and TRBJ2-3, with D possibly being TRBD1 (5 bases). The V end was cut by 4 bases, the J end by 0 bases, with 20 bases between. The CDR3 contains 18 residues. CDR1 is MGHRA and CDR2 is YSYEKL in the germline V gene. As DNA, the CDR3 is TGCGCCAGCAGCCGCCTACCACAGGTACCTTCTAGCACAGATACGCAGTATTTT. Encoded protein: CASSRLPQVPSSTDTQYF.

The chain combines TRBV30 with TRBJ1-1, with D possibly matching TRBD1 (5 bases). The CDR3 is 16 amino acids. Germline values: CDR1 GTSNPN, CDR2 SVGIG (reference sequence). The ends were cut back, 6 bases at V and 7 bases at J, with 27 bases in the middle. The CDR3 spells CACPPGTPSRSGEAFF. The CDR3 DNA reads as TGTGCCTGCCCACCCGGGACCCCGTCGAGGTCTGGTGAAGCTTTCTTT. Full variable domain (remainder filled in from reference TRBV30 and TRBJ1-1): SQTIHQWPATLVQPVGSPLSLECTVEGTSNPNLYWYRQAAGRGLQLLFYSVGIGQISSEVPQNLSASRPQDRQFILSSKKLLLSDSGFYLCACPPGTPSRSGEAFFGQGTRLTVV.

The gene calls are TRBV6-5 and TRBJ2-7; 9 bases are shared with TRBD1. V was pared by 5 bases and J by 2 bases, with 7 bases of the junction left unmatched. The CDR3 contains 15 residues. The germline V gene has CDR1 MNHEY and CDR2 SVGAGI. CDR3 region: CASSPTGQGPYEQYF. In DNA form, the CDR3 reads TGTGCCAGCAGTCCTACAGGACAGGGGCCCTACGAGCAGTACTTC.

For the CDR3, the DNA is TGTGCCAGCAGCCTAAGCAGGGAGGTCATGGGCTACACCTTC. Protein sequence: CASSLSREVMGYTF. The rearrangement links TRBV7-2 to TRBJ1-2, with D perhaps matching TRBD1 (5 bases). Trimming pared 5 bases from V and 8 bases from J, leaving 18 bases between. The CDR3 has 14 amino acids. Germline lookup yields CDR1 SGHTA and CDR2 FQGNSA.

J is TRBJ1-2 and V is TRBV6-6; 9 nucleotides line up with TRBD1. CDR3 length: 14 amino acids. J lost 1 base, V lost 7 bases, and 4 bases had no gene match. The V gene's germline CDR1 is MNHNY and CDR2 SVGAGI (reference sequence). For the CDR3, the DNA is TGTGCCAGCACCCGGGACAGGGTTAACTATGGCTACACCTTC. Residues: CASTRDRVNYGYTF.

V gene TRBV5-4 combines with J gene TRBJ1-1; no reliable D call. V lost 0 bases and J lost 0, with 9 bases in between. The CDR3 has 15 residues. CDR1 SGHNT and CDR2 YYREEE come from the germline V gene (reference sequence). The CDR3 DNA reads as TGTGCCAGCAGCTTGGTACAGACCCTGAACACTGAAGCTTTCTTT. Amino acid sequence: CASSLVQTLNTEAFF.

The count of this clone is one. The CDR3 DNA reads TGTGCCAGCAGCTCGGACCATTCCGAGACAGTACCCTACGAGCAGTACTTC. Its translation is CASSSDHSETVPYEQYF. This rearrangement joins TRBV7-9 to TRBJ2-7; D is possibly TRBD1 (5 bases). Germline assignment: CDR1 SEHNR and CDR2 FQNEAQ (reference sequence). The CDR3 runs 17 residues. Trimming pared 4 bases from V and 2 bases from J, leaving 21 bases between.

V and J are TRBV19 and TRBJ1-2; D not resolved. The V end lost 3 bases, the J end lost 4 bases, and 9 bases lay between the germline ends. Per germline, CDR1 LNHDA and CDR2 SQIVND (reference sequence). This CDR3 has 13 amino acids. CDR3 in amino acids: CASSISAFYGYTF. The CDR3 region has the DNA TGTGCCAGTAGTATTTCGGCCTTCTATGGCTACACCTTC.

V usage is TRBV6-6 and J usage is TRBJ1-2; tentatively, D is TRBD1 (6 bases). Trimming stripped 0 bases from V and 4 bases from J, with 12 bases between. The CDR3 is made up of 15 amino acids. Germline-derived CDR1 and CDR2 are MNHNY and SVGAGI (reference sequence). The CDR3 protein is CASSYSGGASYGYTF. The CDR3 coding sequence is TGTGCCAGCAGTTACTCCGGGGGGGCGAGCTATGGCTACACCTTC.

V and J are TRBV6-6 and TRBJ2-7, with no clear D. Germline V gene lookup returns CDR1 MNHNY and CDR2 SVGAGI (reference sequence). CDR3 length: 14 amino acids. Trimming pared 7 bases from V and 4 bases from J, leaving 17 bases between. CDR3 protein: CASTKQPALYEQYF. CDR3 DNA sequence: TGTGCCAGCACCAAACAGCCAGCCCTTTACGAGCAGTACTTC.

The sample holds one count of this clone. The chain combines TRBV5-1 with TRBJ1-3; possible D gene TRBD1, 5 bases. CDR3 length equals 13 residues. V was pared by 5 bases and J by 6 bases, with 12 bases between. CDR1 is SGHRS, CDR2 YFSETQ, per germline. The CDR3 DNA follows: TGCGCCAGCAGGCCGGGGCCGGAAAACACCATATATTTT. Protein: CASRPGPENTIYF. Based on the CDR3 plus reference TRBV5-1 and TRBJ1-3, the full variable domain is KAGVTQTPRYLIKTRGQQVTLSCSPISGHRSVSWYQQTPGQGLQFLFEYFSETQRNKGNFPGRFSGRQFSNSRSEMNVSTLELGDSALYLCASRPGPENTIYFGEGSWLTVV.